This T cell receptor beta chain was identified in a study of T cell repertoires in cytomegalovirus infection. MiXCR, run by TCRdb on the reads, gives a single entry per CDR3 protein. Of 310,000 or so distinct CDR3 sequences listed, around a sixth are singletons. Study-wide points: Clonotypes of TCR beta that were HLA-C-restricted and CMV-specific dominated the ex vivo response.

In its sample, this clonotype was seen a few times. The target antigen is unknown. V was trimmed by 7 bases and J by 1 base, leaving 13 bases between them. Germline values: CDR1 MNHEY, CDR2 SVGAGI. This CDR3 spans 15 amino acids. This sequence originates from a human donor in good health (CMV status not recorded). Some clones in this sample may be carry-over from other donors' samples. The chain recombines TRBV6-5 with TRBJ2-2, with D hard to call. The sequencing sample was made of PBMCs. CDR3 loop: CASKEGLGNTGELFF. The CDR3 coding sequence is TGTGCCAGCAAAGAAGGGCTCGGGAACACCGGGGAGCTGTTTTTT.